This TCR beta chain stems from a study of cytomegalovirus exposure and HLA in healthy donors. The wider study: In a previous analysis, 120 million or so unique TCR beta sequences were found from roughly 180 million T cells. Whole-study findings and limits: What a later analysis showed was that several of the most significant clusters appeared linked to common viral pathogens. The investigators catalogued 164 TCR beta chains as cytomegalovirus-associated. While the bulk of TCR sequences proved rare, some public TCRs turned up in many donors.

PCR was performed using 60 Vbeta and 13 Jbeta primers. Using immunoSEQ multiplex PCR, the repertoire was profiled, and TCRdb retains in-frame clones only, with some absent. The sample includes 100,000 to 150,000 clones. Between the trimmed V and J ends, which lost 2 bases and 6 bases, there was a span of 10 bases. The CDR3 is 13 amino acids. The germline V gene encodes CDR1 LNHDA and CDR2 SQIVND (reference sequence). Turning to this clone: Its antigen is unknown.

This chain joins TRBV19 and TRBJ1-2, with a tentative D call TRBD1 (5 bases). Sequencing was performed on PBMCs. The origin of this receptor is a woman in her 40s in good health and CMV-seronegative. The CDR3 reads CASSIRGNHGYTF. The CDR3 DNA reads TGTGCCAGTAGTATACGGGGGAACCATGGCTACACCTTC.